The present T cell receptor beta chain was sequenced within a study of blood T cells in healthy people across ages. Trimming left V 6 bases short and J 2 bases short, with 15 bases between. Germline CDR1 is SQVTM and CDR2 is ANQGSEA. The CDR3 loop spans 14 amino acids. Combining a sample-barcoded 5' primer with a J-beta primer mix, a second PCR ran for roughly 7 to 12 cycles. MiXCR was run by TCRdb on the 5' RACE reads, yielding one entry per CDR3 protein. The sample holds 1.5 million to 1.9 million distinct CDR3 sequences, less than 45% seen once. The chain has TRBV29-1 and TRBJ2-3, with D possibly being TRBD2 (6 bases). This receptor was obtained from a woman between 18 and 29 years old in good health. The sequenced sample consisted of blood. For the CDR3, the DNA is TGCAGCGTCCCTCCCGGGGGTCCCACAGATACGCAGTATTTT. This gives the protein CSVPPGGPTDTQYF.